The 28 T cell receptor beta chains presented below share a single source sample, sequenced in a study of T-cell memory formation after mild COVID-19. One entry per CDR3 protein results from TCRdb running MiXCR on the 5' RACE reads. The table shows some 120,000 distinct CDR3 sequences, with 15% to 20% occurring only once. Input material: PBMCs or a T cell subset sorted from them (not recorded which). Receptor source: a man in his late teens or twenties who had mild COVID-19 (a few samples of this study predate the infection). Cell type and time point are not known.

This clonotype has only a few counts. The V gene is TRBV12-3 or TRBV12-4, the J gene TRBJ2-1; either TRBD1 or TRBD2 may fit D (5 bases each). The CDR3 totals 14 residues. V lost 5 bases, J lost 7 bases, and 15 bases lay in between. CDR3 protein: CASSGGYPGNEQFF. CDR3 nucleotide sequence: TGTGCCAGCAGTGGGGGATACCCGGGTAATGAGCAGTTCTTC.

This clonotype was counted at least ten times. V is TRBV5-1 and J is TRBJ2-7, with 9 nucleotides matching TRBD1. Losses at the gene ends were 4 bases for V and 5 bases for J; bases not matched to a gene: 7. This CDR3 comprises 14 residues. Germline-derived CDR1 and CDR2 are SGHRS and YFSETQ. This CDR3 is CASSPGQGVDEQYF. CDR3 coding DNA: TGCGCCAGCAGCCCGGGACAGGGAGTCGACGAGCAGTACTTC.

The sample holds a few counts of this clonotype. The gene calls are TRBV7-2 and TRBJ2-2; tentatively, D is TRBD2 (5 bases). Germline-derived CDR1 and CDR2 are SGHTA and FQGNSA. Trimming removed 6 bases at V and 3 bases at J, with 14 bases between. The length of the CDR3 is 15 residues. The DNA of the CDR3 is TGTGCCAGCAGTCCCTCTTTCGGGGACACCGGGGAGCTGTTTTTT. This encodes CASSPSFGDTGELFF.

Sample share makes this clonotype medium-sized. The chain uses TRBV5-1 and TRBJ2-5, with D perhaps given as TRBD1 or TRBD2 (5 bases each). Germline V lookup: CDR1 SGHRS, CDR2 YFSETQ. CDR3 length: 15 residues. V shed 2 bases and J shed 3 bases, with 14 bases lying between them. CDR3 residues: CASSFEGRGEETQYF. The DNA for the CDR3 is TGCGCCAGCAGCTTTGAGGGGAGAGGGGAAGAGACCCAGTACTTC.

This clonotype has a handful of counts. CDR3 DNA: TGCAGCGTTGGAGCCAGAGGGGGCGAGCAGTACGTC. As protein: CSVGARGGEQYV. The genes are TRBV29-1 and TRBJ2-7, with a weak D call TRBD1 (6 bases). Deletions cut 4 bases from V and 6 bases from J, with 13 bases between. This CDR3 contains 12 residues. Germline V gene lookup returns CDR1 SQVTM and CDR2 ANQGSEA.

In its sample, this clonotype was seen a few times. The chain links TRBV11-2 to TRBJ2-3; D is possibly TRBD2 (7 bases). Trimming took 5 bases from V and 0 from J, leaving 15 bases between them. Germline CDR1 and CDR2: SGHAT and FQNNGV. The CDR3 loop spans 16 amino acids. CDR3 residues: CASSRIRGGSTDTQYF. The CDR3 DNA reads TGTGCCAGCAGCCGAATAAGGGGGGGTAGCACAGATACGCAGTATTTT.

The V call is TRBV9, the J call TRBJ2-2; D gene unclear. The germline gives CDR1 SGDLS, CDR2 YYNGEE. The length of the CDR3 is 14 residues. V was cut by 0 bases and J by 1 base, with 4 bases left in between. CDR3 protein: CASSVGGNTGELFF. Here the CDR3 DNA reads TGTGCCAGCAGCGTAGGGGGGAACACCGGGGAGCTGTTTTTT.

This clonotype was observed a few times. The gene calls are TRBV29-1 and TRBJ1-4; D is possibly TRBD1 (6 bases). This CDR3 is built from 14 residues. V lost 1 base and J 4 bases, leaving 10 bases between the germline ends. Per the germline V gene, CDR1 is SQVTM and CDR2 is ANQGSEA. The CDR3 sequence: CSVEGRGDNEKLFF. The CDR3 coding sequence is TGCAGCGTTGAAGGCAGGGGAGATAATGAAAAACTGTTTTTT.

The table lists this clonotype with many counts. The CDR3 loop reads CASSRTGLSEQYF. The CDR3 nucleotides read TGTGCCAGCAGTCGGACAGGGCTCTCCGAGCAGTACTTC. V usage is TRBV6-2 or TRBV6-3 and J usage is TRBJ2-7; TRBD1 agrees at 8 bases. The V gene end was trimmed by 5 bases and the J gene end by 6 bases; junction bases not matched to a gene: 6. The CDR3 runs 13 residues. Germline-derived CDR1 and CDR2 are MNHEY and SVGEGT.

In its sample, this clonotype was seen a few times. The chain links TRBV4-2 to TRBJ2-3, with 11 bases fitting TRBD2. Germline V gene data show CDR1 as LGHNA and CDR2 as YNFKEQ. The V segment lost 2 bases and the J segment 7 bases; nucleotides outside the gene matches: 5. The CDR3 spans 15 residues. CDR3 in amino acids: CASSQTLAGGYTQYF. For the CDR3, the DNA is TGTGCCAGCAGCCAAACGCTAGCGGGGGGTTATACGCAGTATTTT.

The chain joins TRBV7-2 to TRBJ1-6; no reliable D call. CDR1 and CDR2 (germline): SGHTA, FQGNSA. Trimming removed 3 bases from V and 9 bases from J, with 12 bases in between. The CDR3 covers 14 residues. CDR3 residues: CASSFQFYSSPLHF. CDR3 coding DNA: TGTGCCAGCAGCTTCCAGTTCTACAGTTCACCCCTCCACTTT.

This clonotype came up many times. The rearrangement joins TRBV7-2 to TRBJ1-2, with D tentatively TRBD1 (6 bases). The germline V and J ends were trimmed by 0 bases and 4 bases, with 6 bases remaining between them. The CDR3 has 13 amino acids. Germline CDR1 reads SGHTA; CDR2 reads FQGNSA. CDR3 nucleotides: TGTGCCAGCAGCTTAGCAGGGGGCTATGGCTACACCTTC. It specifies CASSLAGGYGYTF.

Ten or more counts support this clonotype. V usage is TRBV6-6 and J usage is TRBJ2-4, with D unclear. This CDR3 is 16 amino acids long. V dropped 6 bases and J dropped 0 bases, with 15 bases sitting between them. CDR1 and CDR2 (germline): MNHNY, SVGAGI (reference sequence). The CDR3 nucleotides read TGTGCCAGCAGGGGCCTCGACATGGTAGCCAAAAACATTCAGTACTTC. Protein product: CASRGLDMVAKNIQYF.

The rearrangement links TRBV7-2 to TRBJ2-5; 9 bases are a match to TRBD2. V was pared by 5 bases and J by 2 bases, with 6 bases of the junction left unmatched. Germline CDR1 reads SGHTA; CDR2 reads FQGNSA. The length of the CDR3 is 15 residues. Here the CDR3 reads CASSNPAGGQETQYF. CDR3 sequence (DNA): TGTGCCAGCAGCAACCCTGCGGGGGGGCAAGAGACCCAGTACTTC.

This clonotype turned up a few times. This sequence joins TRBV12-3 or TRBV12-4 and TRBJ2-3; the match to TRBD2 covers 7 bases. J was trimmed by 3 bases and V by 5 bases; bases with no gene match: 8. There are 15 residues in the CDR3. The CDR3 sequence is CASSLLAAGTDTQYF. In DNA, the CDR3 is TGTGCCAGCAGTCTTCTAGCGGCGGGGACAGATACGCAGTATTTT.

The chain combines TRBV7-6 with TRBJ1-5, with D hard to call. V was clipped by 5 bases and J by 6 bases, with 11 bases between them. The CDR3 consists of 13 residues. Germline CDR1 reads SGHVS; CDR2 reads FNYEAQ. CDR3 in DNA: TGTGCCAGCAGCCCGGACGTAGGTCAGCCCCAGCATTTT. As protein: CASSPDVGQPQHF.

This clonotype was recorded once. This sequence joins TRBV29-1 and TRBJ2-2; TRBD2 matches 11 bases. The CDR3 is made up of 16 amino acids. Germline loops: CDR1 SQVTM, CDR2 ANQGSEA. Trimming at V came to 1 base and at J to 4 bases, leaving 5 bases not matched to a gene. In DNA form, the CDR3 reads TGCAGCGTTGAAGTTCGTCTAGCGGGGGGCACCGGGGAGCTGTTTTTT. Translated, it gives CSVEVRLAGGTGELFF.

The gene calls are TRBV6-1 and TRBJ1-5; 7 bases line up with TRBD1. The junction had 10 bases not matched to a gene; V was cut back by 7 bases and J by 7 bases. CDR1 MNHNS and CDR2 SASEGT come from the germline V gene. The length of the CDR3 is 14 residues. CDR3: CASIRQGVAQPQHF. The DNA of the CDR3 is TGTGCCAGCATCCGACAGGGCGTCGCCCAGCCCCAGCATTTT.

This clonotype was seen only a few times. This rearrangement joins TRBV6-6 to TRBJ1-5, with TRBD1 matching over 9 bases. Unmatched junction bases numbered 3, after V lost 3 bases and J lost 3 bases. Germline V lookup: CDR1 MNHNY, CDR2 SVGAGI (reference sequence). CDR3 length: 15 amino acids. The CDR3 region has the DNA TGTGCCAGCAGTTATGGGACAGGGTTCAATCAGCCCCAGCATTTT. It translates to CASSYGTGFNQPQHF.

This clonotype has a handful of counts. The chain links TRBV18 to TRBJ1-5; D not resolved. Trimming shortened V by 2 bases and J by 7 bases, and 9 bases separated the two germline ends. This CDR3 has 13 residues. Looked up from germline, CDR1 is KGHSH and CDR2 is LQKENI. CDR3 sequence reads: CASSPGLDQPQHF. The CDR3 DNA sequence: TGTGCCAGCTCACCAGGGCTGGACCAGCCCCAGCATTTT.

The gene calls are TRBV20-1 and TRBJ2-3, with 8 bases identical to TRBD2. The ends lost 6 bases at V and 0 bases at J; junction bases unmatched: 5. CDR1 is DFQATT and CDR2 is SNEGSKA in the germline V gene (reference sequence). The length of the CDR3 is 14 residues. The DNA of the CDR3 is TGCAGTGCCCCAGCGGGGGCCAGCACAGATACGCAGTATTTT. It translates to CSAPAGASTDTQYF.

V gene TRBV29-1 combines with J gene TRBJ1-1; weak D call: TRBD1 (6 bases). The CDR3 has 11 amino acids. V shed 6 bases and J shed 7 bases, with 12 bases lying between them. Germline CDR1 SQVTM, CDR2 ANQGSEA. The CDR3 nucleotides read TGCAGCGTCCACCGGACAGATGAAGCTTTCTTT. The encoded protein is CSVHRTDEAFF.

In its sample, this clonotype was seen a few times. The rearrangement joins TRBV4-3 to TRBJ2-2; 7 nucleotides match TRBD2. CDR1 and CDR2 (germline): LGHNA, YSLEER. CDR3 length: 18 amino acids. V was clipped by 1 base and J by 4 bases; unmatched bases: 12. CDR3 DNA: TGCGCCAGCAGCCAAGTTCCAGCGGGGACCAGTGCCACCGGGGAGCTGTTTTTT. Translating it yields CASSQVPAGTSATGELFF.

This clonotype was observed at least ten times. V and J are TRBV7-2 and TRBJ2-3; D is unclear. The length of the CDR3 is 13 residues. The V and J ends lost 0 bases and 5 bases respectively, with 6 bases between them. Germline CDR1 and CDR2: SGHTA and FQGNSA. The CDR3 nucleotides are TGTGCCAGCAGCTTAGCTAGCTTAGATACGCAGTATTTT. It codes for CASSLASLDTQYF.

This clonotype was detected only a few times. The chain joins TRBV7-2 to TRBJ1-5, with 7 nucleotides matching TRBD1. The V and J ends lost 5 bases and 3 bases, in that order; junction bases with no gene match: 4. Germline CDR1 is SGHTA and CDR2 is FQGNSA. The CDR3 spans 14 residues. CDR3 sequence reads: CASSQGGTNQPQHF. The CDR3, as DNA: TGTGCCAGCAGCCAAGGGGGCACCAATCAGCCCCAGCATTTT.

The chain has TRBV14 and TRBJ2-7; possibly TRBD2 for D (6 bases). Trimming took off 4 bases at V and 3 bases at J, with 16 bases between the two ends. CDR3 length: 15 amino acids. The germline V gene has CDR1 SGHDN and CDR2 FVKESK. The CDR3 DNA reads as TGTGCCAGCAGCCTAGGGACTGCCCCGGGCTACGAGCAGTACGTC. As protein: CASSLGTAPGYEQYV.

The V gene is TRBV6-1, the J gene TRBJ2-5, with D tentatively TRBD1 (5 bases). Germline CDR1 and CDR2: MNHNS and SASEGT. V lost 6 bases and J 2 bases, leaving 10 bases between the germline ends. The CDR3 totals 13 residues. CDR3 bases: TGTGCCAGCAGGCGGACACCTCAAGAGACCCAGTACTTC. Translated, it gives CASRRTPQETQYF.

The chain carries TRBV10-3 and TRBJ2-3; 9 bases match TRBD2. The germline V gene has CDR1 ENHRY and CDR2 SYGVKD. With V trimmed by 0 bases and J by 5 bases, 6 bases remained unmatched. The CDR3 contains 16 residues. The CDR3 region is CAISESLAGAIDTQYF. CDR3 nucleotide sequence: TGTGCCATCAGTGAGTCATTAGCGGGGGCGATAGATACGCAGTATTTT.